Below are 32 T cell receptor beta chains sequenced from a single sample in a study of blood T cell repertoires in COVID-19. Some clones are missing from TCRdb's copy, which holds only in-frame ones; the method was immunoSEQ multiplex PCR. The table has around 6,700 clones, approximately 86% seen once. The sample consisted of peripheral blood. Receptors originate from a human donor in a cohort sampled during active COVID-19.

The chain uses TRBV5-1 and TRBJ2-4, with 7 bases lining up with TRBD1. The CDR3 has 15 amino acids. The germline V gene encodes CDR1 SGHRS and CDR2 YFSETQ. V lost 4 bases, J lost 8 bases, and 12 bases stayed unmatched. The CDR3 reads CASSPDRVGLDIQYF. As DNA, the CDR3 is TGCGCCAGCAGCCCCGACAGGGTAGGATTGGACATTCAGTACTTC.

This chain connects TRBV9 to TRBJ1-6; 9 nucleotides match TRBD1. Germline V gene sequence: CDR1 SGDLS, CDR2 YYNGEE. Trimming removed 8 bases from V and 4 bases from J; junction bases left unmatched: 13. The CDR3 length is 17 residues. This chain's CDR3 is CARRVHGTGTYNSPLHF. CDR3 DNA sequence: TGTGCCAGAAGAGTTCACGGGACAGGGACATATAATTCACCCCTCCACTTT.

This sequence joins TRBV5-1 and TRBJ1-1; TRBD1 matches at 9 bases. Germline-derived CDR1 and CDR2 are SGHRS and YFSETQ. Trimming removed 2 bases from V and 4 bases from J; junction bases left unmatched: 6. This CDR3 region has 15 residues. The CDR3, as DNA: TGCGCCAGCAGCTTCTGGACAGGGGTCGGCACTGAAGCTTTCTTT. Its protein product is CASSFWTGVGTEAFF.

The chain links TRBV20-1 to TRBJ2-5; TRBD2 matches 14 bases. The CDR3 contains 15 residues. Germline V gene data show CDR1 as DFQATT and CDR2 as SNEGSKA (reference sequence). The V segment lost 3 bases and the J segment 4 bases; nucleotides outside the gene matches: 4. The CDR3 loop is CSASIGTSGGETQYF. The DNA of the CDR3 is TGCAGTGCTAGTATCGGGACTAGCGGGGGAGAGACCCAGTACTTC.

This clone turned up a few times. The V gene is TRBV6-5, the J gene TRBJ1-2; no clear D gene. Trimming removed 6 bases from V and 8 bases from J, with 13 bases in between. The CDR3 totals 12 residues. CDR1 and CDR2 from the germline V gene are MNHEY and SVGAGI. CDR3 in DNA: TGTGCCAGCAGCCACTCGGGAGACGGCTACACCTTC. Translated, it gives CASSHSGDGYTF.

The chain employs TRBV18 and TRBJ2-1; a possible D gene is TRBD1 (5 bases). Trimming removed 1 base at V and 13 bases at J, with 8 bases between. This CDR3 has 11 residues. Looked up from germline, CDR1 is KGHSH and CDR2 is LQKENI. The chain's CDR3 is CASSPRDSQFF. The CDR3 DNA follows: TGTGCCAGCTCACCACGAGACAGCCAGTTCTTC.

The rearrangement joins TRBV5-1 to TRBJ2-2; D may be TRBD1 (6 bases). Trimming shortened V by 3 bases and J by 2 bases, and 14 bases separated the two germline ends. Germline V lookup: CDR1 SGHRS, CDR2 YFSETQ. The CDR3 runs to 16 residues. The CDR3 coding sequence is TGCGCCAGCAGCTGGGGGACGGGACAAAACACCGGGGAGCTGTTTTTT. Amino acid sequence: CASSWGTGQNTGELFF. The whole variable domain, remainder taken from reference TRBV5-1 and TRBJ2-2, is KAGVTQTPRYLIKTRGQQVTLSCSPISGHRSVSWYQQTPGQGLQFLFEYFSETQRNKGNFPGRFSGRQFSNSRSEMNVSTLELGDSALYLCASSWGTGQNTGELFFGEGSRLTVL.

The chain is built from TRBV2 and TRBJ1-2; D gene ambiguous. The V gene lost 4 bases and the J gene lost 2 bases, with 5 bases spanning the gap. The germline CDR1 and CDR2 sequences are SNHLY and FYNNEI. The CDR3 contains 12 residues. Here the CDR3 reads CASSAENYGYTF. CDR3 sequence (DNA): TGTGCCAGCAGTGCAGAAAACTATGGCTACACCTTC.

The rearrangement joins TRBV7-9 to TRBJ1-1; the D is unclear. The CDR3 totals 17 residues. Between the trimmed V and J ends, which lost 1 base and 2 bases, there was a span of 17 bases. Germline V lookup: CDR1 SEHNR, CDR2 FQNEAQ (reference sequence). The CDR3 protein is CASSLGQMSEINTEAFF. The CDR3, as DNA: TGTGCCAGCAGCTTAGGGCAGATGAGCGAAATAAACACTGAAGCTTTCTTT.

The chain couples TRBV13 to TRBJ2-5; D possibly corresponds to TRBD2 (5 bases). Germline V lookup: CDR1 PRHDT, CDR2 FYEKMQ (reference sequence). V lost 3 bases, J lost 5 bases, and 10 bases lay in between. The CDR3 runs to 13 residues. DNA for the CDR3: TGTGCCAGCAGCTTTCGGGGTGGTGAGACCCAGTACTTC. Translated, it gives CASSFRGGETQYF. The variable domain in full, with the rest retrieved from reference TRBV13 and TRBJ2-5, is AAGVIQSPRHLIKEKRETATLKCYPIPRHDTVYWYQQGPGQDPQFLISFYEKMQSDKGSIPDRFSAQQFSDYHSELNMSSLELGDSALYFCASSFRGGETQYFGPGTRLLVL.

The rearrangement joins TRBV7-6 to TRBJ1-2; D not resolved. Trimming cost V 4 bases and J 8 bases, with 17 bases left between them. The CDR3 consists of 14 residues. Germline CDR1 and CDR2: SGHVS and FNYEAQ. The CDR3 DNA reads TGTGCCAGCAGCTCCCGTCCCGGATCGGGGGGCTACACCTTC. This translates into CASSSRPGSGGYTF.

This clone has a handful of counts. The chain recombines TRBV29-1 with TRBJ2-5, with D uncertain. Trimming left V 2 bases short and J 4 bases short, with 8 bases between. This CDR3 region has 12 residues. The germline V gene has CDR1 SQVTM and CDR2 ANQGSEA. The chain's CDR3 is CSVERLGETQYF. As DNA, the CDR3 is TGCAGCGTTGAAAGGCTAGGAGAGACCCAGTACTTC. The full variable domain, in which reference TRBV29-1 and TRBJ2-5 provide the parts outside the CDR3, is SAVISQKPSRDICQRGTSLTIQCQVDSQVTMMFWYRQQPGQSLTLIATANQGSEATYESGFVIDKFPISRPNLTFSTLTVSNMSPEDSSIYLCSVERLGETQYFGPGTRLLVL.

This clone was seen just once. CDR3 DNA sequence: TGTGCCAGCAGTTACTCGTTAGCGGGAGAGTTGGAGCAGTACTTC. Protein: CASSYSLAGELEQYF. The V call is TRBV6-5, the J call TRBJ2-7, with 9 nucleotides matching TRBD2. Per the germline V gene, CDR1 is MNHEY and CDR2 is SVGAGI. The CDR3 extends over 15 amino acids. Unmatched junction bases numbered 7, after V lost 0 bases and J lost 7 bases.

The chain has TRBV27 and TRBJ1-2; 8 bases are shared with TRBD1. The CDR3 runs to 14 residues. The V gene's germline CDR1 is MNHEY and CDR2 SMNVEV (reference sequence). J lost 1 base, V lost 9 bases, and 7 bases had no gene match. CDR3 DNA sequence: TGTGCCAGTAGAACAGGGGGTTTTAACTATGGCTACACCTTC. Its protein is CASRTGGFNYGYTF.

V and J are TRBV19 and TRBJ2-1, with TRBD2 matching over 8 bases. V was clipped by 10 bases and J by 0 bases; unmatched bases: 17. Germline V gives CDR1 LNHDA, CDR2 SQIVND (reference sequence). The CDR3 has 18 residues. Written as DNA, the CDR3 is TGTGCCATATCGAAGGGATTATTAGCGGGGAGCTCCTACAATGAGCAGTTCTTC. This sequence encodes CAISKGLLAGSSYNEQFF.

CDR3 sequence: CASSPTPPGLAGGNTGELFF. CDR3 DNA: TGCGCCAGCAGCCCCACCCCCCCGGGACTAGCGGGGGGTAACACCGGGGAGCTGTTTTTT. The chain is built from TRBV5-1 and TRBJ2-2, with 15 bases fitting TRBD2. V trimming: 4 bases; J trimming: 2 bases; junction bases outside the gene matches: 12. The CDR3 runs to 20 residues. Per germline, CDR1 SGHRS and CDR2 YFSETQ.

The count of this clone is one. The V and J genes are TRBV11-3 and TRBJ2-3; 7 bases are shared with TRBD1. This CDR3 contains 19 residues. From germline, CDR1 is SGHNT and CDR2 YENEEA. V dropped 3 bases and J dropped 0; count of bases not matched to a gene: 15. CDR3 nucleotides: TGTGCCAGCAGCTTCTCCGGACCCGGGACAGAATCTAGCACAGATACGCAGTATTTT. This sequence encodes CASSFSGPGTESSTDTQYF.

CDR3 loop: CASSGPYRAVGYTF. The CDR3 bases are TGCGCCAGCAGCGGACCCTACAGGGCGGTTGGCTACACCTTC. This chain joins TRBV4-1 and TRBJ1-2; D might be TRBD1 (6 bases). The CDR3 spans 14 residues. V was cut by 5 bases and J by 7 bases, with 17 bases left in between. CDR1 is MGHRA and CDR2 is YSYEKL in the germline V gene.

The gene calls are TRBV18 and TRBJ2-7, with 10 positions matching TRBD1. Trimming removed 2 bases from V and 2 bases from J; junction bases left unmatched: 3. Germline lookup yields CDR1 KGHSH and CDR2 LQKENI. This CDR3 region has 15 residues. CDR3 loop: CASSPMGQGTYEQYF. Written as DNA, the CDR3 is TGTGCCAGCTCACCAATGGGACAGGGGACCTACGAGCAGTACTTC. Full variable domain (remainder filled in from reference TRBV18 and TRBJ2-7): NAGVMQNPRHLVRRRGQEARLRCSPMKGHSHVYWYRQLPEEGLKFMVYLQKENIIDESGMPKERFSAEFPKEGPSILRIQQVVRGDSAAYFCASSPMGQGTYEQYFGPGTRLTVT.

The gene calls are TRBV11-2 and TRBJ1-1; D unclear. The V end was cut by 1 base, the J end by 7 bases, with 10 bases between. CDR3 length equals 13 residues. Looked up from germline, CDR1 is SGHAT and CDR2 is FQNNGV. In DNA, the CDR3 is TGTGCCAGCAGCTTAGTTTGGGCCGGTGAAGCTTTCTTT. Its translation is CASSLVWAGEAFF.

The chain couples TRBV7-2 to TRBJ1-4; 7 positions agree with TRBD1. Per germline, CDR1 SGHTA and CDR2 FQGNSA. With 4 bases clipped from V and 8 bases from J, the junction kept 7 bases outside the gene matches. The CDR3 length is 14 residues. CDR3 sequence: CASSSTGVGEKLFF. CDR3 DNA sequence: TGTGCCAGCAGCTCTACAGGGGTTGGCGAAAAACTGTTTTTT.

V is TRBV7-2 and J is TRBJ1-2; TRBD1 matches at 7 bases. Trimming at V came to 2 bases and at J to 4 bases, leaving 4 bases not matched to a gene. This CDR3 is built from 14 residues. The germline V gene encodes CDR1 SGHTA and CDR2 FQGNSA. The CDR3 sequence is CASSLMGQSYGYTF. The DNA for the CDR3 is TGTGCCAGCAGCTTAATGGGACAGAGCTATGGCTACACCTTC.

The chain recombines TRBV19 with TRBJ2-3; 9 nucleotides agree with TRBD2. From germline, CDR1 is LNHDA and CDR2 SQIVND (reference sequence). Trimming took 7 bases from V and 1 from J; bases not matched to a gene: 6. The CDR3 totals 15 residues. The CDR3 DNA reads TGTGCCAGTACTACTCGGACTAGCGGCACAGATACGCAGTATTTT. Translated: CASTTRTSGTDTQYF.

V gene TRBV11-1 combines with J gene TRBJ1-2, with D maybe TRBD1 (5 bases). The germline V gene has CDR1 SGHAT and CDR2 FQDESV (reference sequence). Deletions cut 5 bases from V and 4 bases from J, with 11 bases between. CDR3 size: 13 residues. CDR3 in DNA: TGTGCCAGCAGCCGAGCGGGGGTCTATGGCTACACCTTC. Translation gives CASSRAGVYGYTF.

V gene TRBV6-5 combines with J gene TRBJ2-5, with TRBD1 as a possible D gene (5 bases). Germline CDR1 reads MNHEY; CDR2 reads SVGAGI. V was pared by 0 bases and J by 2 bases, with 10 bases between. The CDR3 extends over 15 amino acids. Written as DNA, the CDR3 is TGTGCCAGCAGTTACTCTATCAGGGCACAAGAGACCCAGTACTTC. It specifies CASSYSIRAQETQYF.

The V call is TRBV6-5, the J call TRBJ2-7, with TRBD1 matching 8 bases. Germline V gives CDR1 MNHEY, CDR2 SVGAGI. This CDR3 has 13 amino acids. J was trimmed by 6 bases and V by 5 bases; bases with no gene match: 6. The CDR3 sequence: CASSPGQALEQYF. The CDR3 nucleotides read TGTGCCAGCAGTCCGGGACAGGCACTCGAGCAGTACTTC.

This clone was recorded only once. The genes are TRBV2 and TRBJ2-3, with D possibly TRBD1 on 5 matching bases. The germline V gene has CDR1 SNHLY and CDR2 FYNNEI. The CDR3 totals 12 residues. Trimming shortened V by 4 bases and J by 5 bases, and 7 bases separated the two germline ends. The CDR3 bases are TGTGCCAGCAGTGTACAGGAAGATACGCAGTATTTT. Its protein product is CASSVQEDTQYF.

This rearrangement joins TRBV7-3 to TRBJ2-2, with 9 nucleotides matching TRBD2. The CDR3 totals 15 residues. Germline assignment: CDR1 SGHTA and CDR2 FQGTGA. V gave up 2 bases and J gave up 7 bases; unmatched junction bases: 5. CDR3 amino acids: CASSLLAGAVGELFF. As DNA, the CDR3 is TGTGCCAGCAGCTTATTAGCGGGAGCGGTCGGGGAGCTGTTTTTT.

The rearrangement joins TRBV19 to TRBJ2-1; 8 nucleotides line up with TRBD1. In germline, CDR1 is LNHDA, CDR2 SQIVND (reference sequence). Trimming cost V 8 bases and J 7 bases; bases outside gene matches: 16. CDR3 size: 16 residues. The CDR3 coding sequence is TGTGCCAGTCGCCGCTCCGGGACAGGAACTCTGAATGAGCAGTTCTTC. Amino acids: CASRRSGTGTLNEQFF.

This sequence joins TRBV2 and TRBJ2-3; TRBD2 agrees at 11 bases. This CDR3 contains 14 residues. Germline trimming cut 8 bases from V and 4 bases from J; bases unmatched to any gene: 5. Germline assignment: CDR1 SNHLY and CDR2 FYNNEI. The CDR3 region is CASGRLAGSDTQYF. The CDR3 DNA is TGTGCCAGCGGGAGACTAGCGGGGTCAGATACGCAGTATTTT.

This chain uses TRBV6-2 or TRBV6-3 with TRBJ2-1, with 7 nucleotides matching TRBD2. V dropped 0 bases and J dropped 8; count of bases not matched to a gene: 13. Germline values: CDR1 MNHEY, CDR2 SVGEGT. The CDR3 sequence is 17 residues long. CDR3 DNA sequence: TGTGCCAGCAGTTACTCGATAAGGCGGGAGAAACGGGATGAGCAGTTCTTC. Its protein is CASSYSIRREKRDEQFF.

The chain couples TRBV27 to TRBJ2-7; D is perhaps TRBD1 (7 bases). This CDR3 region has 18 residues. V was trimmed by 7 bases and J by 2 bases, leaving 27 bases between them. Looked up from germline, CDR1 is MNHEY and CDR2 is SMNVEV (reference sequence). The CDR3 region has the DNA TGTGCCAGCACCCGGGACCCTAATTCCAGGGGGGTTCCCTACGAGCAGTACTTC. Translating it yields CASTRDPNSRGVPYEQYF.